A few counts support the clone carrying this TCR beta chain. As yet, its antigen is unknown. The germline CDR1 and CDR2 sequences are SNHLY and FYNNEI. V lost 6 bases, J lost 5 bases, and 19 bases lay in between. The CDR3 is 15 residues long. The sample belongs to a study of beta chain features in type 1 diabetes. At the level of the study: The number of sorted cells examined across all samples was some 100 million.

Findings and limits, study-wide: Type 1 diabetes patients had TCRB CDR3s that were shorter (moderately but significantly so) in all four CD4+ subsets.

Every isolated RNA sample was fully reverse transcribed, so sequencing captured expressed TCRB transcripts. Measured with immunoSEQ multiplex PCR; TCRdb has only the in-frame clones, and not every one. The sample shows a few hundred thousand clones, over 8.5% of them seen only once. There was one heparinised blood draw per donor, averaging roughly 100 mL. Cell sorting via CD45RO/CCR7/CD25/CD127/CD95/CD27 was performed to obtain CD4+ naive, central memory, regulatory and stem cell-like memory cells. The chain combines TRBV2 with TRBJ2-5; D possibly corresponds to TRBD1 (5 bases). Material: central memory CD4+ T cells from blood. This receptor was identified in a man aged 25 to 45 with type 1 diabetes. The CDR3 DNA reads as TGTGCCAGCAGCCAAGGGGATTTAAACGGGGAGACCCAGTACTTC. Its protein is CASSQGDLNGETQYF.